A selection of T cell receptor beta chains follows, all from one sample in a study of blood T cell repertoires in COVID-19. Clones were read by immunoSEQ multiplex PCR, and TCRdb kept only the in-frame ones, dropping some. The sample has approximately 350,000 clones; around 90% are singletons. The sequencing sample was made of peripheral blood. The receptors were gathered from a man aged 35-49 years with acute or convalescent COVID-19. CDR3s include the opening cysteine and the closing phenylalanine or tryptophan. Fields, in order: J gene, clone size, D gene, V gene, CDR3 DNA, CDR3 protein. A D gene is named only where the DNA matches it firmly. Clone size appears in some rows only: once, few, many, or a class for an expanded clone.

j_gene: TRBJ2-1; abundance: NA; d_gene: TRBD2; v_gene: TRBV27; CDR3nt: TGTGCCAGCAGTTTACGAGGTCGGCTAGCGGAGAACAATGAGCAGTTCTTC; CDR3aa: CASSLRGRLAENNEQFF
j_gene: TRBJ1-2; abundance: NA; d_gene: TRBD1; v_gene: TRBV4-2; CDR3nt: TGTGCCAGTTCAGGGGGTGCAGCCTATGGCTACACCTTC; CDR3aa: CASSGGAAYGYTF
j_gene: TRBJ1-5; abundance: few; d_gene: NA; v_gene: TRBV28; CDR3nt: TGTGCCAGCAGTTTTTATAGCAATCAGCCCCAGCATTTT; CDR3aa: CASSFYSNQPQHF
j_gene: TRBJ2-7; abundance: NA; d_gene: TRBD2; v_gene: TRBV18; CDR3nt: TGTGCCAGCTCACCTCCGGGGGGGGTCGAGCAGTACTTC; CDR3aa: CASSPPGGVEQYF
j_gene: TRBJ1-1; abundance: NA; d_gene: NA; v_gene: TRBV19; CDR3nt: TGTGCCAGTAGTATAGTCGGCGGCCGTGAAGCTTTCTTT; CDR3aa: CASSIVGGREAFF
j_gene: TRBJ1-2; abundance: NA; d_gene: TRBD1; v_gene: TRBV5-6; CDR3nt: TGTGCCAGCAGCTTGACCGGACAGGGAAAAGTGTATGGCTACACCTTC; CDR3aa: CASSLTGQGKVYGYTF
j_gene: TRBJ2-3; abundance: NA; d_gene: TRBD2; v_gene: TRBV3-1/TRBV3-2; CDR3nt: TGTGCCAGCAGGACCGGGACTAGCGGAAAATTTCATACAGATACGCAGTATTTT; CDR3aa: CASRTGTSGKFHTDTQYF
j_gene: TRBJ2-1; abundance: NA; d_gene: NA; v_gene: TRBV21-1; CDR3nt: TGTGCCAGCTCCGGGAGGTTCTCCTACAATGAGCAGTTCTTC; CDR3aa: CASSGRFSYNEQFF
j_gene: TRBJ2-5; abundance: NA; d_gene: TRBD2; v_gene: TRBV20-1; CDR3nt: TGCAGTGCTAGTCAAGCGGGAGGGCCTTTAGAGACCCAGTACTTC; CDR3aa: CSASQAGGPLETQYF
j_gene: TRBJ1-6; abundance: NA; d_gene: NA; v_gene: TRBV10-3; CDR3nt: TGTGCCATCAGTGAGTCGCGTGGGGGCGTGGATTCACCCCTCCACTTT; CDR3aa: CAISESRGGVDSPLHF
j_gene: TRBJ1-1; abundance: few; d_gene: TRBD1; v_gene: TRBV11-2; CDR3nt: TGTGCCAGCAGCTGGGGGACAGGGCTGGTCACTGAAGCTTTCTTT; CDR3aa: CASSWGTGLVTEAFF
j_gene: TRBJ2-2; abundance: NA; d_gene: NA; v_gene: TRBV5-1; CDR3nt: TGCGCCAGCAGCCGGACAGCGAACACCGGGGAGCTGTTTTTT; CDR3aa: CASSRTANTGELFF
j_gene: TRBJ1-2; abundance: NA; d_gene: NA; v_gene: TRBV6-1; CDR3nt: TGTGCCAGCAGTGATTGGGCACCGCTCAATTATGGCTACACCTTC; CDR3aa: CASSDWAPLNYGYTF
j_gene: TRBJ1-5; abundance: NA; d_gene: NA; v_gene: TRBV6-2/TRBV6-3; CDR3nt: TGTGCCAGCAGTTACGCTTCTACGATTAATCAGCCCCAGCATTTT; CDR3aa: CASSYASTINQPQHF
j_gene: TRBJ2-3; abundance: NA; d_gene: NA; v_gene: TRBV9; CDR3nt: TGTGCCAGCAGCGTTGATCCAGGTGGCGCAGATACGCAGTATTTT; CDR3aa: CASSVDPGGADTQYF
j_gene: TRBJ1-6; abundance: NA; d_gene: NA; v_gene: TRBV5-6; CDR3nt: TGTGCCAGCAGCTTAGGACAGATCTATAATTCACCCCTCCACTTT; CDR3aa: CASSLGQIYNSPLHF
j_gene: TRBJ2-1; abundance: NA; d_gene: TRBD2; v_gene: TRBV6-2/TRBV6-3; CDR3nt: TGTGCCAGCAGTCCCGTGGGGGGGTCCTTTGGTGAGCAGTTCTTC; CDR3aa: CASSPVGGSFGEQFF
j_gene: TRBJ1-4; abundance: NA; d_gene: NA; v_gene: TRBV30; CDR3nt: TGTGCCTGGAGTGCCAGTCGGGGTGAAAAACTGTTTTTT; CDR3aa: CAWSASRGEKLFF
j_gene: TRBJ2-1; abundance: NA; d_gene: TRBD1; v_gene: TRBV5-4; CDR3nt: TGTGCCAGCAGCCGACAGGGGGCCTACAATGAGCAGTTCTTC; CDR3aa: CASSRQGAYNEQFF
j_gene: TRBJ1-2; abundance: once; d_gene: TRBD1; v_gene: TRBV28; CDR3nt: TGTGCCAGCATTCCCCGAGTTCTAGCACAGGGGCCCTTCGACTATGGCTACACCTTC; CDR3aa: CASIPRVLAQGPFDYGYTF
j_gene: TRBJ1-2; abundance: NA; d_gene: NA; v_gene: TRBV5-6; CDR3nt: TGTGCCAGCAGCTTTAACCTGGCGGGGGTGGACTATGGCTACACCTTC; CDR3aa: CASSFNLAGVDYGYTF
j_gene: TRBJ2-7; abundance: NA; d_gene: TRBD2; v_gene: TRBV5-4; CDR3nt: TGTGCCAGCAGCTTGAAGCGGGACTACGAGCAGTACTTC; CDR3aa: CASSLKRDYEQYF
j_gene: TRBJ2-1; abundance: NA; d_gene: NA; v_gene: TRBV4-3; CDR3nt: TGCGCCAGCAGCCAAGATAGGGGCCTTCGCAATGAGCAGTTCTTC; CDR3aa: CASSQDRGLRNEQFF
j_gene: TRBJ2-7; abundance: NA; d_gene: TRBD1; v_gene: TRBV5-8; CDR3nt: TGTGCCAGCAGCTTGGCGACAGGGGGTAAGAACGAGCAGTACTTC; CDR3aa: CASSLATGGKNEQYF
j_gene: TRBJ2-3; abundance: NA; d_gene: TRBD1; v_gene: TRBV6-2/TRBV6-3; CDR3nt: TGTGCCAGCAGTTCTCATCCGGGACAGTTCACAGATACGCAGTATTTT; CDR3aa: CASSSHPGQFTDTQYF